The 22 T cell receptor beta chains given below trace back to one sample, sequenced in a study of persistence of HIV-infected CD4 T cells (dated by TCRdb to about 2020). The sample's treatment or condition label, decoded: suppressive antiretroviral therapy. A pool of overlapping HIV-1 Gag 15-mer peptides, at roughly 1 ug per peptide per mL, was used to stimulate the cells. Responding CD4+ T cells were sorted on the basis of upregulation of both CD40 ligand and CD69. The antigens these receptors bind are not known. The immunoSEQ hsTCRB assay version 4 in survey mode was used to sequence TCRbeta repertoires from genomic DNA. Here the immuneACCESS table is served through TCRdb, limited to in-frame sequences with V and J called. Missing clones are a known gap in these copies; in checked studies unresolved V genes cover under half, and the rest lacks a known reason. A total of tens of thousands of clones appear in this sample, around 72% of them only once. The ten largest account for around 1.8% of the sample.

The sequencing used CD4+ T cells sorted from PBMCs after approximately 19-hour stimulation, collected from a patient who received antiretroviral therapy. This specimen's cell subset or site label, interpreted: CD40L+CD69+ CD4 T cells responding to HIV-1 Gag peptides. These receptors all stem from an adult man with HIV who was CMV-seropositive.

J is TRBJ2-7 and V is TRBV5-6, with D perhaps matching TRBD1 (6 bases). Trimming cost V 1 base and J 3 bases, with 11 bases left between them. The length of the CDR3 is 14 residues. Germline V lookup: CDR1 SGHDT, CDR2 YYEEEE. CDR3 residues: CASSLQGISYEQYF. The DNA of the CDR3 is TGTGCCAGCAGCTTGCAGGGGATTAGCTACGAGCAGTACTTC.

This clone was recorded once. V is TRBV24-1 and J is TRBJ2-7, with D possibly matching TRBD1 (6 bases). V was trimmed by 7 bases and J by 1 base, leaving 10 bases between them. This CDR3 comprises 13 residues. Per the germline V gene, CDR1 is KGHDR and CDR2 is SFDVKD. The CDR3 spells CATRGDTSYEQYF. CDR3 DNA: TGTGCCACCAGAGGGGACACATCCTACGAGCAGTACTTC.

The chain has TRBV12-3 or TRBV12-4 and TRBJ1-1; D is perhaps TRBD1 (5 bases). This CDR3 is built from 13 residues. Trimming took off 7 bases at V and 3 bases at J, with 12 bases between the two ends. CDR3 bases: TGTGCCAGCACCGTGGGGGGGGACACTGAAGCTTTCTTT. Amino acids: CASTVGGDTEAFF.

The chain combines TRBV25-1 with TRBJ2-1; TRBD1 aligns across 9 bases. This CDR3 is 16 amino acids long. Germline loops: CDR1 MGHDK, CDR2 SYGVNS. Trimming at V came to 8 bases and at J to 7 bases, leaving 15 bases not matched to a gene. CDR3 sequence: CASLTRDRVVGNEQFF. DNA for the CDR3: TGTGCCAGCCTGACCCGGGACAGGGTTGTGGGGAATGAGCAGTTCTTC.

This clone has just a few counts. The chain couples TRBV2 to TRBJ2-7; D not certain. The germline V gene encodes CDR1 SNHLY and CDR2 FYNNEI. The CDR3 is 13 amino acids. Deletions cut 1 base from V and 3 bases from J, with 7 bases between. The CDR3 protein is CASSEVIIYEQYF. The CDR3 DNA sequence: TGTGCCAGCAGTGAAGTCATCATCTACGAGCAGTACTTC.

V usage is TRBV7-2 and J usage is TRBJ2-7; D uncertain. V was clipped by 0 bases and J by 0 bases, with 9 bases between them. Germline CDR1 is SGHTA and CDR2 is FQGNSA. The CDR3 spans 15 residues. The CDR3 loop is CASSLARSISYEQYF. The CDR3 DNA follows: TGTGCCAGCAGCTTAGCTCGAAGCATCTCCTACGAGCAGTACTTC.

The V and J genes are TRBV3-1 (or the pseudogene TRBV3-2) and TRBJ2-1, with 9 positions matching TRBD2. V gave up 6 bases and J gave up 8 bases; unmatched junction bases: 14. The CDR3 loop spans 16 amino acids. Germline CDR1 and CDR2: LGHDT and YNNKEL (reference sequence). The CDR3 sequence is CASSTGSAGGPYEQFF. CDR3 in DNA: TGTGCCAGCAGTACCGGGAGCGCGGGGGGGCCCTATGAGCAGTTCTTC.

The rearrangement joins TRBV5-1 to TRBJ1-1, with TRBD1 matching 9 bases. V gave up 5 bases and J gave up 4 bases; unmatched junction bases: 6. Germline CDR1 and CDR2: SGHRS and YFSETQ. There are 14 residues in the CDR3. In DNA, the CDR3 is TGCGCCAGCAGACGAGACAGGGGGGTCACTGAAGCTTTCTTT. It encodes CASRRDRGVTEAFF.

In this sample, this clone turned up a few times. For the CDR3, the DNA is TGCGCCAGCAGCCCGGGAATTTCAGGCTCCTACGAGCAGTACTTC. Amino acid sequence: CASSPGISGSYEQYF. The V call is TRBV5-1, the J call TRBJ2-7; D is possibly TRBD2 (5 bases). Trimming shortened V by 4 bases and J by 0 bases, and 14 bases separated the two germline ends. This CDR3 is 15 amino acids long. Per germline, CDR1 SGHRS and CDR2 YFSETQ.

The rearrangement links TRBV5-1 to TRBJ1-4; D gene uncertain. V was trimmed by 5 bases and J by 0 bases, leaving 11 bases between them. The CDR3 is made up of 15 amino acids. Germline V CDR1 and CDR2: SGHRS, YFSETQ. In nucleotides, the CDR3 is TGCGCCAGCAGGGTCACAGCCTCAACTAATGAAAAACTGTTTTTT. Encoded protein: CASRVTASTNEKLFF.

The rearrangement links TRBV12-5 to TRBJ2-7, with D perhaps TRBD1 or TRBD2 (5 bases each). The CDR3 length is 13 residues. Germline V gene data show CDR1 as LGHNT and CDR2 as FRNRAP. Trimming took 8 bases from V and 0 from J, leaving 11 bases between them. The CDR3 coding sequence is TGTGCTAGTAGGTGGGGGAGCTCCTACGAGCAGTACTTC. Translation: CASRWGSSYEQYF.

This chain joins TRBV13 and TRBJ2-1, with 8 nucleotides matching TRBD2. Germline CDR1 and CDR2: PRHDT and FYEKMQ (reference sequence). With V trimmed by 3 bases and J by 2 bases, 9 bases remained unmatched. The CDR3 consists of 17 residues. CDR3 DNA sequence: TGTGCCAGCAGCTTTCGACTAGCGCTAGGAACCTACAATGAGCAGTTCTTC. This translates into CASSFRLALGTYNEQFF.

The chain uses TRBV6-6 and TRBJ2-3; 8 bases agree with TRBD1. Germline V gives CDR1 MNHNY, CDR2 SVGAGI (reference sequence). V trimming: 2 bases; J trimming: 3 bases; junction bases outside the gene matches: 4. The CDR3 covers 15 residues. This CDR3 reads CASSYPRGPTDTQYF. CDR3 nucleotide sequence: TGTGCCAGCAGTTACCCCAGGGGGCCTACAGATACGCAGTATTTT.

V and J are TRBV5-1 and TRBJ2-7, with D perhaps matching TRBD2 (5 bases). The CDR3 has 15 residues. Trimming took 4 bases from V and 2 from J, leaving 16 bases between them. Looked up from germline, CDR1 is SGHRS and CDR2 is YFSETQ. The CDR3 nucleotides are TGCGCCAGCAGCCAAGGGTCCATGGAGGCCTACGAGCAGTACTTC. Its protein product is CASSQGSMEAYEQYF. Full variable domain (outside the CDR3, taken from reference TRBV5-1 and TRBJ2-7): KAGVTQTPRYLIKTRGQQVTLSCSPISGHRSVSWYQQTPGQGLQFLFEYFSETQRNKGNFPGRFSGRQFSNSRSEMNVSTLELGDSALYLCASSQGSMEAYEQYFGPGTRLTVT.

This clone was picked up one time. The chain recombines TRBV27 with TRBJ1-6, with 9 bases lining up with TRBD1. The CDR3 has 15 residues. V gave up 5 bases and J gave up 9 bases; unmatched junction bases: 8. The germline V gene encodes CDR1 MNHEY and CDR2 SMNVEV (reference sequence). The CDR3 sequence: CASSQRQGVRSPLHF. CDR3 in DNA: TGTGCCAGCAGTCAAAGACAGGGGGTACGTTCACCCCTCCACTTT.

The chain joins TRBV10-1 to TRBJ2-3, with D possibly matching TRBD2 (6 bases). Germline V CDR1 and CDR2: WNHNN, SYGVQD (reference sequence). The CDR3 has 14 residues. Trimming pared 5 bases from V and 8 bases from J, leaving 17 bases between. CDR3 nucleotides: TGCGCCAGCAGTCGCAGCGGGCTCGGGGGTACGCAGTATTTT. Translated, it gives CASSRSGLGGTQYF.

CDR3 nucleotide sequence: TGTGCCAGCACCGTATATAGCAATCAGCCCCAGCATTTT. Protein: CASTVYSNQPQHF. The V gene is TRBV12-3 or TRBV12-4, the J gene TRBJ1-5; D not resolved. V gave up 7 bases and J gave up 0 bases, with 7 bases separating them. The CDR3 runs to 13 residues.

The CDR3 coding sequence is TGTGCTAGTACAGGGGAAGATACGCAGTATTTT. This gives the protein CASTGEDTQYF. The chain joins TRBV12-5 to TRBJ2-3, with 7 bases lining up with TRBD1. CDR3 length equals 11 residues. Germline-derived CDR1 and CDR2 are LGHNT and FRNRAP. With V trimmed by 8 bases and J by 5 bases, 1 base remained unmatched.

The chain couples TRBV5-1 to TRBJ2-4; 7 nucleotides match TRBD1. The CDR3 runs to 15 residues. Germline V gene data show CDR1 as SGHRS and CDR2 as YFSETQ. V dropped 3 bases and J dropped 7; count of bases not matched to a gene: 10. CDR3 in amino acids: CASSSDRVHGNIQYF. The CDR3 coding sequence is TGCGCCAGCAGCTCCGACAGGGTGCACGGCAACATTCAGTACTTC.

This sequence joins TRBV11-2 and TRBJ2-2; 9 bases map to TRBD1. The CDR3 sequence is 15 residues long. CDR1 and CDR2 from the germline V gene are SGHAT and FQNNGV. V was pared by 1 base and J by 6 bases, with 3 bases of the junction left unmatched. CDR3 region: CASSLGDRDAGELFF. CDR3 in DNA: TGTGCCAGCAGCTTAGGGGACAGGGACGCCGGGGAGCTGTTTTTT.

V and J are TRBV5-4 and TRBJ1-1, with D perhaps matching TRBD1 (5 bases). This CDR3 has 14 amino acids. Between the trimmed V and J ends, which lost 0 bases and 2 bases, there was a span of 8 bases. CDR1 and CDR2 (germline): SGHNT, YYREEE (reference sequence). The DNA of the CDR3 is TGTGCCAGCAGCTTGGACAGGCACAACACTGAAGCTTTCTTT. It is translated as CASSLDRHNTEAFF. The whole variable domain, filled in from reference TRBV5-4 and TRBJ1-1, reads ETGVTQSPTHLIKTRGQQVTLRCSSQSGHNTVSWYQQALGQGPQFIFQYYREEENGRGNFPPRFSGLQFPNYSSELNVNALELDDSALYLCASSLDRHNTEAFFGQGTRLTVV.

In DNA, the CDR3 is TGTGCCAGCAGCCCCCTAGGAAACACCATATATTTT. Translated: CASSPLGNTIYF. The chain recombines TRBV7-9 with TRBJ1-3; D gene ambiguous. The V and J ends lost 5 bases and 4 bases respectively, with 6 bases between them. Per germline, CDR1 SEHNR and CDR2 FQNEAQ (reference sequence). The CDR3 covers 12 residues.